This T cell receptor beta chain is drawn from a study of identical twins. Using its own MiXCR run on the 5' RACE reads, TCRdb lists one record per CDR3 protein. The data hold roughly 230,000 distinct CDR3 sequences, with 6.5% to 9.5% observed a single time. This clonotype occurred many times. Deletions cut 2 bases from V and 9 bases from J, with 23 bases between. Looked up from germline, CDR1 is SQVTM and CDR2 is ANQGSEA. The CDR3 runs 15 residues. This same sample was also part of a study on yellow fever vaccine responses in identical twins.

This receptor was obtained from a woman between 18 and 29 years old in good health. Source material: CD8+ T cells sorted from blood. J is TRBJ2-7 and V is TRBV29-1; tentatively, D is TRBD1 or TRBD2 (5 bases each). Here the CDR3 reads CSVELGVMRERRQYF. The CDR3 nucleotides read TGCAGCGTTGAATTGGGGGTGATGAGGGAGAGACGGCAGTACTTC.